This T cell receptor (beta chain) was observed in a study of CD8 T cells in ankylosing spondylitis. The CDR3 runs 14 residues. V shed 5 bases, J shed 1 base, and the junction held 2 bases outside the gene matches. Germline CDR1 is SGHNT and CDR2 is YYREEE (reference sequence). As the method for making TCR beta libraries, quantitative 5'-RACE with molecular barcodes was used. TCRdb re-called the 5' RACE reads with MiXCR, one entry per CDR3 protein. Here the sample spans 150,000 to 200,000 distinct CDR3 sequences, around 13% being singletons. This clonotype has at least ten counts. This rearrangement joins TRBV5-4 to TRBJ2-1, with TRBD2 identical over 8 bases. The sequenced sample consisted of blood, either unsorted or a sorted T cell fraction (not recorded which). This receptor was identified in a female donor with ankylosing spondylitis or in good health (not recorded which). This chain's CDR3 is CASSRGGSYNEQFF. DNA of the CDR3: TGTGCCAGCAGTCGGGGGGGATCCTACAATGAGCAGTTCTTC.